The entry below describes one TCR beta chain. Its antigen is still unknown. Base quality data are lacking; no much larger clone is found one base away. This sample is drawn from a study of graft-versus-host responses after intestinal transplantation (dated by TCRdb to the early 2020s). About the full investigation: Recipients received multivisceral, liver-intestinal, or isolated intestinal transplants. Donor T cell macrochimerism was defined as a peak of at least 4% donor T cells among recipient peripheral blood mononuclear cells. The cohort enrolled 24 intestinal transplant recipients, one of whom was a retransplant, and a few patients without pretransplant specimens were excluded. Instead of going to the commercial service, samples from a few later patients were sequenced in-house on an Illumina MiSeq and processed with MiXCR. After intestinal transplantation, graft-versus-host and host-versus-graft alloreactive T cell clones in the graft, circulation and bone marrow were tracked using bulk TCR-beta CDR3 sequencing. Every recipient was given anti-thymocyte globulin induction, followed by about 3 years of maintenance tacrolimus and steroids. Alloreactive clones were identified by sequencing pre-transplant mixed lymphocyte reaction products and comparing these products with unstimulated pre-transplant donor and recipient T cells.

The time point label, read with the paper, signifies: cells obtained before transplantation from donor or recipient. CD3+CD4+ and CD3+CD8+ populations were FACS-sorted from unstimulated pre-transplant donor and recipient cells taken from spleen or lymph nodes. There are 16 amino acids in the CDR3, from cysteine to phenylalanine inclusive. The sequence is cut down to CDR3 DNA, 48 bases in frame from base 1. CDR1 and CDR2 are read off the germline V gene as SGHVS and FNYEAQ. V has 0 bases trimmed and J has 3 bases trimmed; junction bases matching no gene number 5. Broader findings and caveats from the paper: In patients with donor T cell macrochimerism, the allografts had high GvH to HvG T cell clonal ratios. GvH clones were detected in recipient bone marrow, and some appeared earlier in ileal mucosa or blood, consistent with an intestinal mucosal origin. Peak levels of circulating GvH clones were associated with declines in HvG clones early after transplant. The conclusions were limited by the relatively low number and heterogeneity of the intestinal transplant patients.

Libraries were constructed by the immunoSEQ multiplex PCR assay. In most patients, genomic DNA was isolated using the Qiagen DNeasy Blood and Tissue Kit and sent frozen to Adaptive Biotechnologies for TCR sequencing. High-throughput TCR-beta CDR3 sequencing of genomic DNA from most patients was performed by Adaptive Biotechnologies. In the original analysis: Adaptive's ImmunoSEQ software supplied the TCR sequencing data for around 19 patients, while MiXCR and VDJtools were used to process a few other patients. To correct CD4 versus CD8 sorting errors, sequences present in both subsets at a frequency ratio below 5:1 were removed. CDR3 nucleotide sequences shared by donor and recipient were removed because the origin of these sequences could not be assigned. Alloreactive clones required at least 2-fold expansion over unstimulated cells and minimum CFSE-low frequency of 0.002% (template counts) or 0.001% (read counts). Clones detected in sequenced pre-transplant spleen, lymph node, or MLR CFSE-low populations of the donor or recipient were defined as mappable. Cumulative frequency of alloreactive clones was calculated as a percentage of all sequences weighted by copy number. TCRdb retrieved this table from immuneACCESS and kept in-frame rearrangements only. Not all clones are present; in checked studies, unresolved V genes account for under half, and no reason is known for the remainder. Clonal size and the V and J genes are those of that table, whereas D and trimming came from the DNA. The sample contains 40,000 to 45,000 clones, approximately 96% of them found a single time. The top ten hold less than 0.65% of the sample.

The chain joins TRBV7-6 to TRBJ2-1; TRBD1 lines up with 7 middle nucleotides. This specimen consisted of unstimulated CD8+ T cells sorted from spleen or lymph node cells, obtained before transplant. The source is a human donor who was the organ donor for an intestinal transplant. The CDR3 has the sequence CASSLAGDRFYNEQFF. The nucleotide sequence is TGTGCCAGCAGCTTAGCTGGGGACAGATTCTACAATGAGCAGTTCTTC.